Detailed here is one T cell receptor beta chain. Its specificity is unknown. As part of sample collection, lesional scalp punch biopsies and peripheral blood were taken from alopecia areata patients. Extracted from the samples, RNA was reverse transcribed into cDNA to serve as the sequencing template. Clones were sequenced by immunoSEQ multiplex PCR, and TCRdb holds only the in-frame ones, with some missing. The table includes 140,000 to 150,000 clones, 58% detected once. The data were obtained in a study of CD8+ T cells in alopecia areata. Overall study findings and caveats: Scalp sample data also include resident alphabeta T cells from normal skin.

The CDR3 consists of 14 residues. The germline CDR1 and CDR2 sequences are MGHRA and YSYEKL. V lost 6 bases to trimming and J lost 7 bases; unmatched junction nucleotides: 9. The sequencing here drew on CD4+ T cells sorted from blood, taken at week 0. The V gene is TRBV4-1, the J gene TRBJ1-2; 9 positions agree with TRBD1. The sequence derives from a human donor with alopecia areata. Here the CDR3 reads CASRTPGQGGGYTF. CDR3 nucleotides: TGCGCCAGCAGAACCCCGGGACAGGGAGGTGGCTACACCTTC.